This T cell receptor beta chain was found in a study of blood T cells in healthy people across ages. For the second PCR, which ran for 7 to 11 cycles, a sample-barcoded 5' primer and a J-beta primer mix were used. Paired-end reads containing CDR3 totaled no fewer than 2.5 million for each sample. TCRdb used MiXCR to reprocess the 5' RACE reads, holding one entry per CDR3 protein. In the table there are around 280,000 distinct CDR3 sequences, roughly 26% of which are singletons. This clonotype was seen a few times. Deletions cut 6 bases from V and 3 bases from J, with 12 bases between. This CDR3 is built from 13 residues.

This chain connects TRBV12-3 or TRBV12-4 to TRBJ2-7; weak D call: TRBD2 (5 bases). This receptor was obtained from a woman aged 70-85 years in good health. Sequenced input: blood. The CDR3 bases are TGTGCCAGCAGACCATCGGGAAGCTACGAGCAGTACTTC. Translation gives CASRPSGSYEQYF.